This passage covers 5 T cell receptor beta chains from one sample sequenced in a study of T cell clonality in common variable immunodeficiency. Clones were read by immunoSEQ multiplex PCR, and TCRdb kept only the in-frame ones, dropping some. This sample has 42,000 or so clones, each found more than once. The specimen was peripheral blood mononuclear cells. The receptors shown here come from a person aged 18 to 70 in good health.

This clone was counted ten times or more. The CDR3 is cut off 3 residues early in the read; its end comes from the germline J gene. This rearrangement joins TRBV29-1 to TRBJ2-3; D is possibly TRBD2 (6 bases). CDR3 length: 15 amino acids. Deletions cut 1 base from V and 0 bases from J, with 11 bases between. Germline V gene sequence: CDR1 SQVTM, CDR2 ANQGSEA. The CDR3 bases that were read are TGCAGCGTTGAAGTTCGCGGGACTAGCACAGATACG. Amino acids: CSVEVRGTSTDT. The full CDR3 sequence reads CSVEVRGTSTDTQYF.

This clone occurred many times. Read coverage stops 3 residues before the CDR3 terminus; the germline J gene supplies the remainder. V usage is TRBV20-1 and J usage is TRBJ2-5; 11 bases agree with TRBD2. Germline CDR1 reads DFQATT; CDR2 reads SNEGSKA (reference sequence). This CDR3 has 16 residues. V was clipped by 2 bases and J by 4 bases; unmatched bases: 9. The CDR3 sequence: CSARPLSGGAPETQYF. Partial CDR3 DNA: TGCAGTGCTAGACCCCTTAGCGGGGGGGCCCCAGAGACC.

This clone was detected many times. The sequenced CDR3 bases are TGCGCCAGCAGCTGGACAGGGGGCTCCTATAATTCACCC. Translated, it gives CASSWTGGSYNSP. In full, the CDR3 reads CASSWTGGSYNSPLHF. The V gene is TRBV5-1, the J gene TRBJ1-6; 10 bases are a match to TRBD1. The CDR3 end falls 3 residues outside the read, so it is completed with the germline J gene. The J segment lost 0 bases and the V segment lost 3 bases, leaving 0 bases of the junction unmatched. The CDR3 totals 16 residues. Per the germline V gene, CDR1 is SGHRS and CDR2 is YFSETQ.

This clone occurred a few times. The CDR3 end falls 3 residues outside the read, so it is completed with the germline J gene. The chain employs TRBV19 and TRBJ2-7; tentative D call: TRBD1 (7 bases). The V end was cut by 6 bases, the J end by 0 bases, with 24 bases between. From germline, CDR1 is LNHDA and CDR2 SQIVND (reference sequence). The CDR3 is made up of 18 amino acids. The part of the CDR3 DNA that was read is TGTGCCAGTAGACTAACAGGGGCCGCCCCGACTAGCTCCTACGAG. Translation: CASRLTGAAPTSSYE. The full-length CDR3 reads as CASRLTGAAPTSSYEQYF.

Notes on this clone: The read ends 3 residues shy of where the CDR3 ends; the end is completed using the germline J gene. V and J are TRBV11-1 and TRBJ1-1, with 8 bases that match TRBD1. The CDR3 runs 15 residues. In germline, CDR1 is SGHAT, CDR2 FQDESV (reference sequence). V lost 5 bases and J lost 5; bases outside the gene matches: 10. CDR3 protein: CASSTGNQGATEAFF. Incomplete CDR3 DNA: TGTGCCAGCAGCACAGGAAATCAGGGGGCGACTGAA.